The present T cell receptor (beta chain) was sequenced within a study of cytomegalovirus exposure and HLA in healthy donors. Study information: Early release data held 80 million to 100 million unique TCRs from HLA-typed donors. Study-level findings and limits: Researchers reported in a later analysis that a missense DCLRE1C variant was tied to TCR beta V- and J-gene trimming.

For this clone: Its antigen is undetermined.

The PCR used 60 Vbeta and 13 Jbeta primers. TCRdb's table, derived via immunoSEQ multiplex PCR, lists solely in-frame clones and lacks some. The sample includes around 180,000 clones, over 70% of them seen just once. Healthy individuals who donated bone marrow served as the donors. CDR1 and CDR2 from the germline V gene are SGHTA and FQGNSA. This CDR3 has 13 amino acids. The J segment lost 5 bases and the V segment lost 4 bases, leaving 2 bases of the junction unmatched. The material sequenced was PBMCs. This receptor was obtained from a man between 40 and 49 years old in good health and CMV-seronegative. The chain combines TRBV7-2 with TRBJ1-5; 7 bases are shared with TRBD1. CDR3 nucleotides: TGTGCCAGCAGCTCTACAGGGGATCAGCCCCAGCATTTT. It specifies CASSSTGDQPQHF.